Following are 21 T cell receptor beta chains from one sample sequenced in a study of identical twins. One entry per CDR3 protein, called by TCRdb with MiXCR from the 5' RACE reads. This table has 400,000 to 600,000 distinct CDR3 sequences, about 20% appearing once. These sequences were also reported in another study, on yellow fever vaccine responses in identical twins.

Specimen: CD4+ T cells sorted from blood. The receptors come from a woman aged 18-29 years in good health.

This chain links TRBV6-5 with TRBJ2-7, with D perhaps given as TRBD1 or TRBD2 (5 bases each). This CDR3 contains 16 residues. V was trimmed by 0 bases and J by 2 bases, leaving 14 bases between them. Germline-derived CDR1 and CDR2 are MNHEY and SVGAGI. The CDR3 DNA reads TGTGCCAGCAGTTACTCGATCGGGACGGGCCCCTACGAGCAGTACTTC. Protein: CASSYSIGTGPYEQYF.

CDR3 sequence (DNA): TGTGCCAGCACTCCTACTACAGGGAATGATGAGCAGTTCTTC. Amino acids: CASTPTTGNDEQFF. This rearrangement joins TRBV2 to TRBJ2-1; D may be TRBD1 (6 bases). Germline values: CDR1 SNHLY, CDR2 FYNNEI. V was trimmed by 7 bases and J by 8 bases, leaving 18 bases between them. This CDR3 spans 14 amino acids.

The chain is built from TRBV10-3 and TRBJ1-6; 10 bases match TRBD1. Trimming at V came to 5 bases and at J to 8 bases, leaving 6 bases not matched to a gene. The CDR3 consists of 15 residues. The germline V gene has CDR1 ENHRY and CDR2 SYGVKD. CDR3 DNA: TGTGCCATCAGTTTTGGGACAGGGGAAGATTCACCCCTCCACTTT. Its protein is CAISFGTGEDSPLHF.

A few counts support this clonotype. The J gene is TRBJ2-1, the V gene TRBV12-3 or TRBV12-4; a weak D match, TRBD2 (7 bases). Between the trimmed V and J ends, which lost 7 bases and 7 bases, there was a span of 14 bases. This CDR3 region has 13 residues. The DNA of the CDR3 is TGTGCCAGCAACTCGAGGGGGGGGAATGAGCAGTTCTTC. Encoded protein: CASNSRGGNEQFF.

The rearrangement joins TRBV20-1 to TRBJ1-5; a possible D gene is TRBD1 (5 bases). Trimming shortened V by 3 bases and J by 5 bases, and 11 bases separated the two germline ends. CDR1 and CDR2 (germline): DFQATT, SNEGSKA (reference sequence). This CDR3 is 13 amino acids long. The CDR3 protein is CSASGQGYQPQHF. CDR3 DNA: TGCAGTGCTAGTGGCCAGGGCTATCAGCCCCAGCATTTT.

This chain connects TRBV15 to TRBJ2-5; no clear D gene. The CDR3 sequence is 18 residues long. The germline V gene encodes CDR1 LNHNV and CDR2 YYDKDF (reference sequence). V was shortened by 0 bases and J by 5 bases, with 22 bases between the two germline ends. The CDR3 is CATSRDSLWRQGWETQYF. The CDR3 DNA is TGTGCCACCAGCAGAGATAGTTTATGGCGCCAAGGCTGGGAGACCCAGTACTTC.

This clonotype was seen more than once but under ten times. CDR3 protein: CASSSTAQGWAYNEQFF. In DNA form, the CDR3 reads TGTGCCAGCAGTTCAACAGCACAGGGATGGGCCTACAATGAGCAGTTCTTC. The chain combines TRBV12-3 or TRBV12-4 with TRBJ2-1, with TRBD1 as a possible D gene (6 bases). The CDR3 contains 17 residues. Trimming took 4 bases from V and 2 from J, leaving 18 bases between them.

The gene calls are TRBV23-1 and TRBJ1-2; TRBD1 is a possible D gene (5 bases). TRBV23-1 is an open reading frame whose function is uncertain. This CDR3 contains 15 residues. Trimming stripped 2 bases from V and 10 bases from J, with 20 bases between. The CDR3 sequence: CASSQNPPGLSDYTF. The DNA for the CDR3 is TGCGCCAGCAGTCAAAACCCGCCGGGACTTTCCGACTACACCTTC.

This clonotype was recorded a few times. The chain links TRBV3-1 to TRBJ2-2; the D is unclear. With 5 bases removed from V and 7 bases from J, the gap between germline ends came to 5 bases. This CDR3 contains 11 residues. Germline V gives CDR1 LGHDT, CDR2 YNNKEL (reference sequence). CDR3 nucleotide sequence: TGTGCCAGCAGCGAGATCGGGGAGCTGTTTTTT. Its protein is CASSEIGELFF.

J is TRBJ2-5 and V is TRBV5-1, with D possibly TRBD1 on 6 matching bases. Germline CDR1 reads SGHRS; CDR2 reads YFSETQ. The V gene lost 3 bases and the J gene lost 0 bases, with 12 bases spanning the gap. The CDR3 sequence is 15 residues long. CDR3 in amino acids: CASSWTQGYQETQYF. The CDR3 DNA sequence: TGCGCCAGCAGCTGGACCCAGGGGTACCAAGAGACCCAGTACTTC.

This chain links TRBV11-2 with TRBJ2-6; TRBD1 matches at 8 bases. V was clipped by 1 base and J by 0 bases; unmatched bases: 8. The germline gives CDR1 SGHAT, CDR2 FQNNGV. The CDR3 sequence is 19 residues long. The CDR3 region is CASSLVGPGGPSGANVLTF. In DNA, the CDR3 is TGTGCCAGCAGCTTAGTTGGTCCAGGGGGCCCCTCTGGGGCCAACGTCCTGACTTTC.

The rearrangement links TRBV18 to TRBJ2-7; D may be TRBD1 (6 bases). Per the germline V gene, CDR1 is KGHSH and CDR2 is LQKENI. The V and J ends lost 2 bases and 5 bases respectively, with 7 bases between them. This CDR3 comprises 12 residues. This CDR3 is CASSPNRDEQYF. In nucleotides, the CDR3 is TGTGCCAGCTCACCAAACAGGGACGAGCAGTACTTC.

This clonotype came up a few times. The CDR3 protein is CASSSTGVRYTEAFF. The CDR3 nucleotides read TGTGCCAGCAGTTCGACCGGTGTCAGATACACTGAAGCTTTCTTT. The V call is TRBV6-5, the J call TRBJ1-1; D is unresolved. Trimming left V 4 bases short and J 3 bases short, with 15 bases between. This CDR3 is built from 15 residues. Germline V CDR1 and CDR2: MNHEY, SVGAGI.

The CDR3 loop reads CASSQVGSSVPGANVLTF. The CDR3 DNA follows: TGCGCCAGCAGCCAAGTAGGTTCCAGTGTCCCTGGGGCCAACGTCCTGACTTTC. The V and J genes are TRBV4-1 and TRBJ2-6; no reliable D call. Germline V gene lookup returns CDR1 MGHRA and CDR2 YSYEKL. Trimming removed 1 base at V and 2 bases at J, with 15 bases between. The length of the CDR3 is 18 residues.

Only a few counts were recorded for this clonotype. V gene TRBV19 combines with J gene TRBJ2-1, with 10 positions matching TRBD2. V shed 7 bases and J 6 bases; nucleotides not matched to a gene: 9. Germline V gives CDR1 LNHDA, CDR2 SQIVND (reference sequence). This CDR3 spans 15 amino acids. The CDR3 loop is CASTPGTSATNEQFF. The DNA of the CDR3 is TGTGCCAGTACCCCCGGGACTAGCGCCACCAATGAGCAGTTCTTC. The full variable domain, with the rest looked up from reference TRBV19 and TRBJ2-1, is DGGITQSPKYLFRKEGQNVTLSCEQNLNHDAMYWYRQDPGQGLRLIYYSQIVNDFQKGDIAEGYSVSREKKESFPLTVTSAQKNPTAFYLCASTPGTSATNEQFFGPGTRLTVL.

V is TRBV15 and J is TRBJ2-3, with 7 positions matching TRBD2. Germline loops: CDR1 LNHNV, CDR2 YYDKDF (reference sequence). The trim removed 3 bases at V and 3 bases at J, leaving 6 bases unmatched. The CDR3 is 15 residues long. CDR3 in amino acids: CATSSDMGGTDTQYF. DNA for the CDR3: TGTGCCACCAGCAGTGACATGGGAGGGACAGATACGCAGTATTTT.

This clonotype turned up a few times. This rearrangement joins TRBV28 to TRBJ1-1, with D uncertain. V shed 4 bases and J shed 4 bases, with 19 bases lying between them. CDR3 length: 16 amino acids. The germline gives CDR1 MDHEN, CDR2 SYDVKM. The CDR3 DNA sequence: TGTGCCAGCAGTTCCCCCGGGCTCTCCGTGGGCACTGAAGCTTTCTTT. This translates into CASSSPGLSVGTEAFF.

The rearrangement links TRBV5-8 to TRBJ1-5, with unresolved D. CDR3 length: 12 residues. The germline V and J ends were trimmed by 5 bases and 4 bases, with 7 bases remaining between them. The germline V gene has CDR1 SGHTS and CDR2 YDEGEE. CDR3 region: CASSYQNQPQHF. The CDR3 region has the DNA TGTGCCAGCAGTTATCAGAATCAGCCCCAGCATTTT.

This clonotype was counted many times. The chain joins TRBV12-3 or TRBV12-4 to TRBJ2-5; perhaps TRBD1 as D (6 bases). The CDR3 length is 15 residues. With 3 bases removed from V and 2 bases from J, the gap between germline ends came to 13 bases. The CDR3 here is CASSFRGSGQETQYF. The CDR3 DNA reads as TGTGCCAGCAGTTTTAGGGGGAGTGGGCAAGAGACCCAGTACTTC.

The chain employs TRBV5-1 and TRBJ1-5; D is unclear. Per the germline V gene, CDR1 is SGHRS and CDR2 is YFSETQ. Trimming removed 4 bases from V and 4 bases from J, with 9 bases in between. CDR3 length: 13 amino acids. As DNA, the CDR3 is TGCGCCAGCAGCGAGGGTGTGAATCAGCCCCAGCATTTT. The encoded protein is CASSEGVNQPQHF.

The V and J genes are TRBV12-3 or TRBV12-4 and TRBJ2-1; D perhaps matches TRBD1 (6 bases). This CDR3 region has 18 residues. The V end lost 6 bases, the J end lost 0 bases, and 21 bases lay between the germline ends. CDR3 in DNA: TGTGCCAGCAGACTACAGGGCTGGAGGCTTGGCTCCTACAATGAGCAGTTCTTC. Translation: CASRLQGWRLGSYNEQFF.